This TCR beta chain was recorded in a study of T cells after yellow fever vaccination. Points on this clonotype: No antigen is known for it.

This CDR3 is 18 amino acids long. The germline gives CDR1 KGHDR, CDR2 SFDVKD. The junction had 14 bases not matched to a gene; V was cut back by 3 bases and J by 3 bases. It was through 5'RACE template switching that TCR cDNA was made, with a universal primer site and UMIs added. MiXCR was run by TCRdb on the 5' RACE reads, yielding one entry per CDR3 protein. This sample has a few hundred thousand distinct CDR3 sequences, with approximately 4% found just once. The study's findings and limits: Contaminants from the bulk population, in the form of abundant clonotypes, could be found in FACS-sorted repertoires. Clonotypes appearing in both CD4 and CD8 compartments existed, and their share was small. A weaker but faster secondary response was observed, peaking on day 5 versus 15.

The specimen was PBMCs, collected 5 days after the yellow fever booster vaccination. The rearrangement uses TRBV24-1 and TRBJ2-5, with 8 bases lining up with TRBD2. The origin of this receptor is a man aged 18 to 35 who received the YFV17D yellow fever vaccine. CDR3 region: CATSDIPNSGTREETQYF. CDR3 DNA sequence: TGTGCCACCAGTGATATTCCAAACAGCGGGACTAGGGAAGAGACCCAGTACTTC.